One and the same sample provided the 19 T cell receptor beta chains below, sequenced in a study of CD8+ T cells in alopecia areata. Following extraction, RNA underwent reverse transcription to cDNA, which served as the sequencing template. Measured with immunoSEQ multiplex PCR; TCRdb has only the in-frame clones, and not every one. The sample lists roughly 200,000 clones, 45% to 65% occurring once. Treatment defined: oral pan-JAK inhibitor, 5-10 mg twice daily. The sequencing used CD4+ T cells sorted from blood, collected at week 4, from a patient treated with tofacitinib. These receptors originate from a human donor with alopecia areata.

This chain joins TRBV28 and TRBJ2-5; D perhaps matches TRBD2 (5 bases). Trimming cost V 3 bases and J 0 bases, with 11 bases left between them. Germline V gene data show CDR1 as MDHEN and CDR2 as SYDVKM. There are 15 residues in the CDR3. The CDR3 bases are TGTGCCAGCAGTTTCCCACCGGGGAACCAAGAGACCCAGTACTTC. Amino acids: CASSFPPGNQETQYF.

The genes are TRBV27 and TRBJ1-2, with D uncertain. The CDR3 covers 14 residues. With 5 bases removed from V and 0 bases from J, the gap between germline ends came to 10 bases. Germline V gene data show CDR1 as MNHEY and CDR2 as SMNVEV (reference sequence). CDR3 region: CASSPGRPNYGYTF. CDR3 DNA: TGTGCCAGCAGTCCAGGACGGCCTAACTATGGCTACACCTTC.

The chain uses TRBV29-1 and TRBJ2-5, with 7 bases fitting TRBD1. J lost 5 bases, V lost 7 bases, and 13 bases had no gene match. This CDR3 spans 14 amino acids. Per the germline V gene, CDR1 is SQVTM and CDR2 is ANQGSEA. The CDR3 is CSAVAGGTRETQYF. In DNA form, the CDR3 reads TGCAGCGCTGTGGCAGGGGGTACCCGGGAGACCCAGTACTTC.

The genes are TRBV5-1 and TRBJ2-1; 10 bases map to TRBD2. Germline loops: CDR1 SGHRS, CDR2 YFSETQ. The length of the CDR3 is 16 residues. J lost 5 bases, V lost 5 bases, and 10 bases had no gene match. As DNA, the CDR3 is TGCGCCAGCAGTGGTATTAGCGGGGGGACCCACAATGAGCAGTTCTTC. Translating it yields CASSGISGGTHNEQFF.

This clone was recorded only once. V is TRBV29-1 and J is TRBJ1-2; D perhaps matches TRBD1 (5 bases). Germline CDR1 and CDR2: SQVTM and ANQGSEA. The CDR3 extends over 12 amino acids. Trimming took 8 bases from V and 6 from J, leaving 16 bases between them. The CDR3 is CSSAGTRDGYTF. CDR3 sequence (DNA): TGCAGCTCTGCCGGGACTCGGGATGGCTACACCTTC.

CDR3 sequence (DNA): TGCAGCGTTGACAGGACAGGGGGGAACACTGAAGCTTTCTTT. Translating gives CSVDRTGGNTEAFF. This rearrangement joins TRBV29-1 to TRBJ1-1, with TRBD1 matching 10 bases. CDR1 is SQVTM and CDR2 is ANQGSEA in the germline V gene. J gave up 1 base and V 3 bases, and 2 bases lay outside the gene matches. The CDR3 has 14 residues.

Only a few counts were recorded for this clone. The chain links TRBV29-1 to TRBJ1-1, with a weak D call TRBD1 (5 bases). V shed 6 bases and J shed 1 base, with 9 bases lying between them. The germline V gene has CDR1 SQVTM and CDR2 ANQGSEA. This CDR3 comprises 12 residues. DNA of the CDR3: TGCAGCGTAACGACAGCGAACACTGAAGCTTTCTTT. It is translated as CSVTTANTEAFF. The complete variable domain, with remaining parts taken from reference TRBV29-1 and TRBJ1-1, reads SAVISQKPSRDICQRGTSLTIQCQVDSQVTMMFWYRQQPGQSLTLIATANQGSEATYESGFVIDKFPISRPNLTFSTLTVSNMSPEDSSIYLCSVTTANTEAFFGQGTRLTVV.

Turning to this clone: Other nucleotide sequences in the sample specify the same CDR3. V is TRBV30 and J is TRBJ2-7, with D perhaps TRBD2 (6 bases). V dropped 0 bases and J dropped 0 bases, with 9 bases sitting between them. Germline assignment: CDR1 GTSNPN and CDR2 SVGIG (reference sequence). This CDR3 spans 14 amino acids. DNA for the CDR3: TGTGCCTGGAGTGTACCCGGGGGCTCCTACGAGCAGTACTTC. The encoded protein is CAWSVPGGSYEQYF.

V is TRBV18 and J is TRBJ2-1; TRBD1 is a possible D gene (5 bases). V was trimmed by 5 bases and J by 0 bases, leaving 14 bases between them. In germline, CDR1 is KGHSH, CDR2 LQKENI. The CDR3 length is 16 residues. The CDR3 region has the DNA TGTGCCAGCTCATATCTCCAGGGTAGCTCCTACAATGAGCAGTTCTTC. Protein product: CASSYLQGSSYNEQFF.

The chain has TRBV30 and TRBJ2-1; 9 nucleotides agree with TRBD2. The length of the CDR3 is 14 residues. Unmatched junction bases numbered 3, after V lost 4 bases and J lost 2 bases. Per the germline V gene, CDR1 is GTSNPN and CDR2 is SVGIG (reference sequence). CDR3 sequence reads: CAWKGGGAYNEQFF. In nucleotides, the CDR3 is TGTGCCTGGAAGGGCGGGGGGGCCTACAATGAGCAGTTCTTC.

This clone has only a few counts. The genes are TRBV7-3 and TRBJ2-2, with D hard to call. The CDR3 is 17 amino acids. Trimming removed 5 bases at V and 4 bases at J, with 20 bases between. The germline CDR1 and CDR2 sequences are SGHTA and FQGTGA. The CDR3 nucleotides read TGTGCCAGCAGCCAGAGTGACAAAGCAAAAGTCACCGGGGAGCTGTTTTTT. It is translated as CASSQSDKAKVTGELFF.

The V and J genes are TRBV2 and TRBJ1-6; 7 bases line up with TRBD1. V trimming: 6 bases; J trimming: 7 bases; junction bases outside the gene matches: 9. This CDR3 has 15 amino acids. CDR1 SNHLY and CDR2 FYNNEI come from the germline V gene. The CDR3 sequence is CASSGGQAINSPLHF. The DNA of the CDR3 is TGTGCCAGCAGCGGAGGACAGGCGATAAATTCACCCCTCCACTTT. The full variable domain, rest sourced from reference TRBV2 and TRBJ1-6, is EPEVTQTPSHQVTQMGQEVILRCVPISNHLYFYWYRQILGQKVEFLVSFYNNEISEKSEIFDDQFSVERPDGSNFTLKIRSTKLEDSAMYFCASSGGQAINSPLHFGNGTRLTVT.

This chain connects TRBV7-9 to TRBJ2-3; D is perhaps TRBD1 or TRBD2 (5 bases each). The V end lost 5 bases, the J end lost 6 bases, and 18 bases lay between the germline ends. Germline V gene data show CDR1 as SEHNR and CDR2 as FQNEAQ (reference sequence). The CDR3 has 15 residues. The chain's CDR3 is CASSPRDAQADTQYF. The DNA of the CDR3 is TGTGCCAGCAGCCCACGGGACGCCCAGGCGGATACGCAGTATTTT.

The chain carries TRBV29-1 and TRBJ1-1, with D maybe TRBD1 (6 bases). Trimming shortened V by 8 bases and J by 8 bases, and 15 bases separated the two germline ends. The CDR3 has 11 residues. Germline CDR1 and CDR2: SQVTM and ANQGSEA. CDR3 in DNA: TGCAGCCCCAGGGGTGTGGCAGAAGCTTTCTTT. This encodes CSPRGVAEAFF.

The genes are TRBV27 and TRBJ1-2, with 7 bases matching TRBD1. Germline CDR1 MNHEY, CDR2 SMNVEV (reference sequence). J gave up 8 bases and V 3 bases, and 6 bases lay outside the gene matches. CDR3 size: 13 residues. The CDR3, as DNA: TGTGCCAGCAGTTTCAGACAGGGAAGCGGCTACACCTTC. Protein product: CASSFRQGSGYTF.

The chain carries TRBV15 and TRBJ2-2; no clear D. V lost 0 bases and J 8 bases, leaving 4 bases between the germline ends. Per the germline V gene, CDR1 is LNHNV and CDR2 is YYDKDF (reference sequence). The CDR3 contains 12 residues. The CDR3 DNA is TGTGCCACCAGCAGAGAGGAAGGGGAGCTGTTTTTT. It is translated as CATSREEGELFF. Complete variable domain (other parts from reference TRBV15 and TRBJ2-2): DAMVIQNPRYQVTQFGKPVTLSCSQTLNHNVMYWYQQKSSQAPKLLFHYYDKDFNNEADTPDNFQSRRPNTSFCFLDIRSPGLGDTAMYLCATSREEGELFFGEGSRLTVL.

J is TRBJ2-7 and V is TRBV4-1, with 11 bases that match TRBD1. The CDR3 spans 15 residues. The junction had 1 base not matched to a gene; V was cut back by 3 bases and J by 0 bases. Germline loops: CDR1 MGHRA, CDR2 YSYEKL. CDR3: CASSQGTGGSYEQYF. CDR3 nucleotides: TGCGCCAGCAGCCAGGGGACAGGGGGCTCCTACGAGCAGTACTTC.

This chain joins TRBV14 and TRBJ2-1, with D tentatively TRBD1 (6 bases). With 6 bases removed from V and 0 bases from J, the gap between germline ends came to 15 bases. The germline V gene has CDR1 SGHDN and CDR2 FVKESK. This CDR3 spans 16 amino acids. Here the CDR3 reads CASRQLQGSSYNEQFF. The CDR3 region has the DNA TGTGCCAGCAGACAACTACAGGGTAGCTCCTACAATGAGCAGTTCTTC.

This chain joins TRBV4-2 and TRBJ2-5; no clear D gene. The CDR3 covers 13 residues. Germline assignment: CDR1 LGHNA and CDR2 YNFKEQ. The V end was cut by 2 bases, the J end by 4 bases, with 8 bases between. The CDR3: CASSQSDRETQYF. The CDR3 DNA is TGTGCCAGCAGCCAATCAGATCGAGAGACCCAGTACTTC.